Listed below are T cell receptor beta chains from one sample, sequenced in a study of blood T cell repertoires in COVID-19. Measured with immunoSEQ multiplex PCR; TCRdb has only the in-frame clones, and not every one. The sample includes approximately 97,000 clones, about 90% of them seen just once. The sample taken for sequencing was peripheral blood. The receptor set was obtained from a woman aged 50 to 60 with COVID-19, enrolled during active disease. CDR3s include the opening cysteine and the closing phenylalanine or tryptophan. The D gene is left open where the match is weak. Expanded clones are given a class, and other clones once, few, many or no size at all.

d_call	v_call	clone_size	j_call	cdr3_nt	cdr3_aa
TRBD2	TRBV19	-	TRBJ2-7	TGTGCCAGTAGTCCCCATGGCGGGGGCTCCTACGAGCAGTACTTC	CASSPHGGGSYEQYF
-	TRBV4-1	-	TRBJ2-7	TGCGCCAGCAGCCAAGAAGCCGGGGTCCCTTACGAGCAGTACTTC	CASSQEAGVPYEQYF
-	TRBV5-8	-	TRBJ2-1	TGTGCCAGCAGCTTACAGGGAGGGTCCTACAATGAGCAGTTCTTC	CASSLQGGSYNEQFF
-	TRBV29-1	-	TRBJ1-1	TGCAGCGTTCAGTCGAACAGGGCCCATTTTCGGGGTACTGAAGCTTTCTTT	CSVQSNRAHFRGTEAFF
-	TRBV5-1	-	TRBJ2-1	TGCGCCAGCAGCATCCAGGGCGACTACAATGAGCAGTTCTTC	CASSIQGDYNEQFF
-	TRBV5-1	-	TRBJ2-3	TGCGCCAGCAGCCAGGATGATACGCAGTATTTT	CASSQDDTQYF
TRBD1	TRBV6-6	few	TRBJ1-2	TGTGCCAGCAGTTTGCTCAGGGGGCGCGACTATGGCTACACCTTC	CASSLLRGRDYGYTF
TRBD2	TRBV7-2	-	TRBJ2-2	TGTGCCAGCAGCTTAGGGAGCGGGGGGGACCGGGAGCTGTTTTTT	CASSLGSGGDRELFF
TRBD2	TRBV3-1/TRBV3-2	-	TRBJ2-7	TGTGCCAGCAGCCAAGATCTGAGACTAGCGGGGGGCGTCTCCTACGAGCAGTACTTC	CASSQDLRLAGGVSYEQYF
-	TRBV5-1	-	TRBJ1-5	TGCGCCAGCAGCTTGGGGGGGGATCAGCCCCAGCATTTT	CASSLGGDQPQHF
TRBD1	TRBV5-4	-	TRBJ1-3	TGTGCCAGCAGCCAACAGGGGGTTACTGGAAACACCATATATTTT	CASSQQGVTGNTIYF
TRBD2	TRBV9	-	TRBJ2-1	TGTGCCAGCAGCGTAGGGCTAGCGGGGCGTGATGAGCAGTTCTTC	CASSVGLAGRDEQFF
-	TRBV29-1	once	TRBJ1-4	TGCAGCGGGGAGGAAGGGCCGAGTGAAAAACTGTTTTTT	CSGEEGPSEKLFF
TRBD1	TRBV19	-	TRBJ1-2	TGTGCCAGTAGTGAGGGACAGAACTTTGACCTTAACTATGGCTACACCTTC	CASSEGQNFDLNYGYTF
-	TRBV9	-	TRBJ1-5	TGTGCCAGCAGCGTAGGGGCAGGGAACCAGCCCCAGCATTTT	CASSVGAGNQPQHF
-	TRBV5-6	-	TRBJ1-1	TGTGCCAGCAGCTCCGGGACAACAAACACTGAAGCTTTCTTT	CASSSGTTNTEAFF
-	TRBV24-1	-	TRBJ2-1	TGTGCCACCAGTGATTTTCGGGACTATGAGCAGTTCTTC	CATSDFRDYEQFF
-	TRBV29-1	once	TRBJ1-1	TGCAGCGTTTGCGAGGGAAGCACTGAAGCTTTCTTT	CSVCEGSTEAFF
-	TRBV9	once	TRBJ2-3	TGTGCCAGCAGTCTGACTAGCACAGATACGCAGTATTTT	CASSLTSTDTQYF
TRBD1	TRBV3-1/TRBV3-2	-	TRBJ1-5	TGTGCCAGCAGCCAAGAGGACAGGGGGCGAATAAGCAATCAGCCCCAGCATTTT	CASSQEDRGRISNQPQHF
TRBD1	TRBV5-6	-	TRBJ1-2	TGTGCCAGCAGCCGACGAGTGGACAGGGCGTTCTATGGCTACACCTTC	CASSRRVDRAFYGYTF
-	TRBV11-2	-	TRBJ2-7	TGTGCCAGCAGCCTAAGACTCGACGAGCAGTACTTC	CASSLRLDEQYF
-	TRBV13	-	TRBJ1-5	TGTGCCAGCAGCTTCTTCAATCAGCCCCAGCATTTT	CASSFFNQPQHF
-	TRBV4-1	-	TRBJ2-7	TGCGCCAGCAGCCAAGCCCCTACAGGTGCCTACGAGCAGTACTTC	CASSQAPTGAYEQYF
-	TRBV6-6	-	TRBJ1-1	TGTGCCAGCAGTGGGTCAGGGACTGAAGCTTTCTTT	CASSGSGTEAFF
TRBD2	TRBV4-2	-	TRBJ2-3	TGTGCCAGCAGCCAAGATCGGGATAGCGGGGAAACCACAGATACGCAGTATTTT	CASSQDRDSGETTDTQYF
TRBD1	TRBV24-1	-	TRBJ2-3	TGTGCCACCAGTGCCCGGGACAGGGGGCCGTCAGATACGCAGTATTTT	CATSARDRGPSDTQYF